This T cell receptor (beta chain) was identified during a study of Ad26.COV2.S vaccination and SARS-CoV-2 variants. The CDR3 sequence is 11 residues long. CDR1 MDHEN and CDR2 SYDVKM come from the germline V gene. The V gene lost 7 bases and the J gene lost 5 bases, with 9 bases spanning the gap. Clones were sequenced by immunoSEQ multiplex PCR, and TCRdb holds only the in-frame ones, with some missing. The sample gives more than 300,000 clones, roughly 80% of which show up once; approximately 2.2% is in the top ten. Specified treatment: roughly 19 received Ad26.COV2.S at low or high dose, single or two shots; a few received placebo; per-sample allocation not given. The investigators took samples on day 63 after the first vaccine or placebo injection. SARS-CoV-2 spike from the Wuhan strain was encoded by the vaccine, an Ad26 vector.

The gene calls are TRBV28 and TRBJ2-7, with D possibly being TRBD2 (5 bases). The source is a person aged 18-60 years who received the Ad26.COV2.S COVID-19 vaccine or a placebo. The source material was peripheral blood, sampled in a trial of Ad26.COV2.S vaccine versus placebo. The CDR3 nucleotides are TGTGCCAGCAAGAGGGCCCACGAGCAGTACTTC. As protein: CASKRAHEQYF.